A single sample is the source of the 17 T cell receptor beta chains below, sequenced in a study of blood T cell repertoires in COVID-19. Profiled with immunoSEQ multiplex PCR; TCRdb holds only in-frame clones, not every one. The table has under 250,000 clones, over 80% seen once; the top ten hold 25% to 35%. The specimen was peripheral blood. These receptors were obtained from a man between 35 and 55 years old with acute or convalescent COVID-19.

The CDR3 loop reads CASSLEREHHSYNEQFF. The CDR3 coding sequence is TGTGCCAGCAGCTTAGAGCGGGAGCACCACTCCTACAATGAGCAGTTCTTC. The chain carries TRBV7-8 and TRBJ2-1, with 8 nucleotides matching TRBD2. The trim removed 1 base at V and 0 bases at J, leaving 5 bases unmatched. CDR3 size: 17 residues. CDR1 and CDR2 from the germline V gene are SGHVS and FQNEAQ.

The chain recombines TRBV10-3 with TRBJ2-1; 8 nucleotides align to TRBD1. The junction had 5 bases not matched to a gene; V was cut back by 3 bases and J by 4 bases. The CDR3 consists of 15 residues. The germline CDR1 and CDR2 sequences are ENHRY and SYGVKD. CDR3 DNA: TGTGCCATCAGTGATAGGCAGGGGGCTTACAATGAGCAGTTCTTC. Its translation is CAISDRQGAYNEQFF.

V gene TRBV13 combines with J gene TRBJ1-2, with a tentative D call TRBD1 (6 bases). CDR3 length: 14 amino acids. V was trimmed by 4 bases and J by 4 bases, leaving 13 bases between them. Germline CDR1 reads PRHDT; CDR2 reads FYEKMQ (reference sequence). CDR3 in DNA: TGTGCCAGCAGCTACAACAGGGAGACCTATGGCTACACCTTC. It is translated as CASSYNRETYGYTF.

The chain is built from TRBV7-3 and TRBJ2-7; D is perhaps TRBD1 (5 bases). The CDR3 is made up of 14 amino acids. Per the germline V gene, CDR1 is SGHTA and CDR2 is FQGTGA. Trimming took 1 base from V and 5 from J, leaving 12 bases between them. The CDR3 reads CASSLNQGTHEQYF. In DNA, the CDR3 is TGTGCCAGCAGCTTAAATCAGGGAACCCACGAGCAGTACTTC.

V gene TRBV2 combines with J gene TRBJ1-5; 12 bases agree with TRBD1. CDR1 and CDR2 (germline): SNHLY, FYNNEI. The ends lost 4 bases at V and 7 bases at J; junction bases unmatched: 5. The CDR3 consists of 15 residues. The CDR3 is CASSGDRGPRQPQHF. The CDR3 DNA sequence: TGTGCCAGCAGTGGGGACAGGGGGCCTCGGCAGCCCCAGCATTTT.

This clone was seen just once. The chain couples TRBV2 to TRBJ2-7; D gene unclear. The CDR3 length is 12 residues. Germline lookup yields CDR1 SNHLY and CDR2 FYNNEI. V lost 3 bases and J 3 bases, leaving 6 bases between the germline ends. CDR3 in DNA: TGTGCCAGCAGTGAGCGGATCTACGAGCAGTACTTC. Translating it yields CASSERIYEQYF.

This clone appeared a single time. The chain is built from TRBV7-9 and TRBJ2-3; no clear D. V gave up 5 bases and J gave up 5 bases, with 11 bases separating them. Germline-derived CDR1 and CDR2 are SEHNR and FQNEAQ (reference sequence). The CDR3 length is 13 residues. CDR3 residues: CASSPGAIDTQYF. For the CDR3, the DNA is TGTGCCAGCAGCCCTGGTGCGATAGATACGCAGTATTTT.

Only one count was recorded for this clone. The chain has TRBV10-3 and TRBJ1-1, with 8 bases lining up with TRBD1. Germline trimming cut 2 bases from V and 4 bases from J; bases unmatched to any gene: 6. The CDR3 is 15 amino acids. Germline loops: CDR1 ENHRY, CDR2 SYGVKD. This chain's CDR3 is CAISEIGQGGTEAFF. CDR3 bases: TGTGCCATCAGTGAGATCGGACAGGGCGGCACTGAAGCTTTCTTT.

The rearrangement uses TRBV5-5 and TRBJ1-1, with a tentative D call TRBD1 (6 bases). The CDR3 is 15 amino acids. Germline CDR1 reads SGHKS; CDR2 reads YYEKEE (reference sequence). V lost 4 bases and J 4 bases, leaving 17 bases between the germline ends. The CDR3 DNA reads TGTGCCAGCAGCCGACAACAGGGTTTCTCCACTGAAGCTTTCTTT. Residues: CASSRQQGFSTEAFF. The full variable domain, rest sourced from reference TRBV5-5 and TRBJ1-1, is DAGVTQSPTHLIKTRGQQVTLRCSPISGHKSVSWYQQVLGQGPQFIFQYYEKEERGRGNFPDRFSARQFPNYSSELNVNALLLGDSALYLCASSRQQGFSTEAFFGQGTRLTVV.

The V gene is TRBV3-1 (or the pseudogene TRBV3-2), the J gene TRBJ2-7; tentative D call: TRBD2 (6 bases). V was cut by 3 bases and J by 3 bases, with 9 bases left in between. The CDR3 contains 13 residues. Germline assignment: CDR1 LGHDT and CDR2 YNNKEL (reference sequence). The DNA for the CDR3 is TGTGCCAGCAGCCACCGGACTAACTACGAGCAGTACTTC. Encoded protein: CASSHRTNYEQYF.

V gene TRBV19 combines with J gene TRBJ1-5, with 10 bases fitting TRBD1. V lost 7 bases and J lost 0; bases outside the gene matches: 12. The CDR3 contains 18 residues. The germline gives CDR1 LNHDA, CDR2 SQIVND (reference sequence). In DNA, the CDR3 is TGTGCCAGTATGGGTCGACAGGGGGCCCGGTATAGCAATCAGCCCCAGCATTTT. It translates to CASMGRQGARYSNQPQHF.

The chain uses TRBV11-2 and TRBJ1-6, with D maybe TRBD1 (5 bases). The V end was cut by 2 bases, the J end by 9 bases, with 14 bases between. Germline values: CDR1 SGHAT, CDR2 FQNNGV. This CDR3 is 15 amino acids long. CDR3 region: CASSLWMGGVSPLHF. DNA for the CDR3: TGTGCCAGCAGCTTATGGATGGGGGGGGTTTCACCCCTCCACTTT.

The chain has TRBV19 and TRBJ2-1; 14 bases agree with TRBD2. The CDR3 runs 19 residues. Germline CDR1 is LNHDA and CDR2 is SQIVND (reference sequence). The V gene end was trimmed by 0 bases and the J gene end by 2 bases; junction bases not matched to a gene: 6. DNA of the CDR3: TGTGCCAGTAGTATAGATGGGACTAGCGGGAGTAGCACCTACAATGAGCAGTTCTTC. Translation: CASSIDGTSGSSTYNEQFF.

This chain connects TRBV6-4 to TRBJ1-2; 7 bases match TRBD1. The junction had 9 bases not matched to a gene; V was cut back by 0 bases and J by 8 bases. In germline, CDR1 is MRHNA, CDR2 SNTAGT. CDR3 length equals 15 residues. The CDR3 spells CASSDSRQGSSGYTF. In DNA form, the CDR3 reads TGTGCCAGCAGTGACTCCCGACAGGGCTCCTCGGGCTACACCTTC.

The chain recombines TRBV4-3 with TRBJ2-1; a possible D gene is TRBD2 (6 bases). From germline, CDR1 is LGHNA and CDR2 YSLEER. With 1 base removed from V and 8 bases from J, the gap between germline ends came to 15 bases. The CDR3 length is 15 residues. The CDR3 DNA sequence: TGCGCCAGCAGCCAAGGGGCGCGGGATGGGGATGAGCAGTTCTTC. Amino acid sequence: CASSQGARDGDEQFF.

The rearrangement joins TRBV9 to TRBJ2-1; D is perhaps TRBD2 (5 bases). Germline V gene sequence: CDR1 SGDLS, CDR2 YYNGEE. The CDR3 spans 16 residues. The V and J ends lost 3 bases and 8 bases respectively, with 21 bases between them. The DNA of the CDR3 is TGTGCCAGCAGCGGAGGAGATACTAGGCTTGGCTATGAGCAGTTCTTC. As protein: CASSGGDTRLGYEQFF.

The chain is built from TRBV4-1 and TRBJ1-5; D uncertain. CDR1 is MGHRA and CDR2 is YSYEKL in the germline V gene. This CDR3 has 15 residues. The ends were cut back, 4 bases at V and 4 bases at J, with 14 bases in the middle. CDR3 nucleotides: TGCGCCAGCAGCCGCCGGGTCCTAGGAAATCAGCCCCAGCATTTT. This gives the protein CASSRRVLGNQPQHF.